A selection of T cell receptor beta chains follows, all from one sample in a study of regulatory T cells in long-lasting Graves disease. TCRdb re-analysed the multiplex PCR reads in MiXCR, keeping a single row per CDR3 protein. The profile shows roughly 400,000 distinct CDR3 sequences, 15% of them singletons. The same specimen was also included in a second study, on T cells in Graves' hyperthyroidism and ophthalmopathy.

The input for sequencing was peripheral blood mononuclear cells (PBMCs), taken at new diagnosis, from a patient treated with antithyroid drugs. The receptors originated from a woman aged 40 to 50 with Graves disease. Both conserved end residues are part of each CDR3. Each record gives: V gene, J gene, clone size, D gene, CDR3 DNA, CDR3 protein. D genes are given only for firm matches. Not all rows give a size; the values are once, few, many and, for expanded clones, a class.

TRBV9	TRBJ2-1	many	NA	TGTGCCAGCAGCGTAAGCTGGGGATCCTACAATGAGCAGTTCTTC	CASSVSWGSYNEQFF
TRBV12-3/TRBV12-4	TRBJ1-1	many	NA	TGTGCCAGCAGTGGTTTGGCGGGACATGCGGACGCTGAAGCTTTCTTT	CASSGLAGHADAEAFF
TRBV28	TRBJ2-3	NA	TRBD2	TGTGCCAGCAGTTCACTACCTGCGGGGGTTGGCACAGATACGCAGTATTTT	CASSSLPAGVGTDTQYF
TRBV7-6	TRBJ2-1	few	TRBD1	TGTGCCAGCAGCTTGGGACAGGCTCAGCAGTTCTTC	CASSLGQAQQFF
TRBV29-1	TRBJ2-7	many	NA	TGCAGCGTTGCATCGGGCTCAGCGGGGCAGTACTTC	CSVASGSAGQYF
TRBV15	TRBJ2-7	few	TRBD2	TGTGCCACCAGCAGAGATCCCATAGCGGGAGCAACTTACGAGCAGTACTTC	CATSRDPIAGATYEQYF
TRBV12-3/TRBV12-4	TRBJ2-7	many	NA	TGTGCCAGCAGCTACGTTGACTCTACCTACGAGCAGTACTTC	CASSYVDSTYEQYF
TRBV2	TRBJ1-2	many	NA	TGTGCCAGCAGTGACAGGAGAGGTGGCTACACCTTC	CASSDRRGGYTF
TRBV12-3/TRBV12-4	TRBJ2-7	many	TRBD1	TGTGCCAGCAGTATCGGGACAGGGGGCTCTTACGAGCAGTACTTC	CASSIGTGGSYEQYF
TRBV28	TRBJ2-3	few	NA	TGTGCCAGCAGCCCCGATCCGACCCGATCTTTCACAGATACGCAGTATTTT	CASSPDPTRSFTDTQYF
TRBV5-1	TRBJ2-3	NA	NA	TGCGCCAGCAGCATGACTGATAGCGGACTCACAGATACGCAGTATTTT	CASSMTDSGLTDTQYF
TRBV6-5	TRBJ1-2	many	NA	TGTGCCAGCAGTTACGACCGAAACTATGGCTACACCTTC	CASSYDRNYGYTF
TRBV11-2	TRBJ2-5	many	NA	TGTGCCAGCAGCTTCCGATCAGGGGAAGAAGAGACCCAGTACTTC	CASSFRSGEEETQYF
TRBV12-3/TRBV12-4	TRBJ1-1	once	NA	TGTGCCAGCAGTCCCGCAGGGGACACTGAAGCTTTCTTT	CASSPAGDTEAFF
TRBV28	TRBJ1-4	many	NA	TGTGCCAGCGATGCAGGGGCGAATGAAAAACTGTTTTTT	CASDAGANEKLFF
TRBV19	TRBJ2-7	NA	TRBD1	TGTGCCAGTTGTATGACAGGGGGGGCCTACGAGCAGTACTTC	CASCMTGGAYEQYF
TRBV7-2	TRBJ2-7	many	NA	TGTGCCAGCAGCTTACGGTCGGGACTCAAATCCTACGAGCAGTACTTC	CASSLRSGLKSYEQYF
TRBV10-2	TRBJ2-7	many	NA	TGCGCCAGCAGTGAGGACAGCCCGGAAAGCTCCTACGAGCAGTACTTC	CASSEDSPESSYEQYF
TRBV27	TRBJ2-7	many	TRBD2	TGTGCCAGCATTGGGACTACCTCCTTTGAGCAGTACTTC	CASIGTTSFEQYF
TRBV30	TRBJ2-2	NA	TRBD2	TGTGCCTGGATCAAATCACCCAAAGCGGGAGGGGACACCGGGGAGCTGTTTTTT	CAWIKSPKAGGDTGELFF
TRBV18	TRBJ1-4	NA	NA	TGTGCCAGCTCCCCGGAGATGGGCTCAACTAATGAAAAACTGTTTTTT	CASSPEMGSTNEKLFF
TRBV28	TRBJ2-7	many	NA	TGTGCCAGCAGGACAACAGGCCTGACTTCCTACGAGCAGTACTTC	CASRTTGLTSYEQYF
TRBV12-3/TRBV12-4	TRBJ2-5	many	TRBD2	TGTGCCAGCAGTTTGACCCTTCGAGCGGGAGGACCCCAAGAGACCCAGTACTTC	CASSLTLRAGGPQETQYF
TRBV27	TRBJ2-5	many	NA	TGTGCCAGCAGTCCCCGCCCCGGGACTCCCCAAGAGACCCAGTACTTC	CASSPRPGTPQETQYF
TRBV4-1	TRBJ1-5	once	NA	TGCACCAGCAGCCAAGAGGGGGGCTATCAGCCCCAGCATTTT	CTSSQEGGYQPQHF
TRBV28	TRBJ1-6	many	NA	TGTGCCAGCAGTTTAGTTGGGGTTTCGGGGAATTCACCCCTCCACTTT	CASSLVGVSGNSPLHF
TRBV5-4	TRBJ2-7	few	TRBD2	TGTGCCAGCAGCAATATAGCGGGAGTAGGGTACGAGCAGTACTTC	CASSNIAGVGYEQYF
TRBV4-1	TRBJ2-1	NA	NA	TGCGCCAGCAGCCTGGACTATCCCGGGGTTGAGCAGTTCTTC	CASSLDYPGVEQFF
TRBV24-1	TRBJ2-1	many	NA	TGTGCCACCAGTGAGCTAGGGAGTTACAATGAGCAGTTCTTC	CATSELGSYNEQFF
TRBV2	TRBJ2-7	many	NA	TGTGCCAGCAGTGAGGGGACATACGAGCAGTACTTC	CASSEGTYEQYF
TRBV6-1	TRBJ2-7	many	TRBD1	TGTGCCAGCAGCAGGACAGGGGGTCGGCAGTACTTC	CASSRTGGRQYF
TRBV6-1	TRBJ2-7	few	TRBD1	TGTGCCAGCAGTGACATGGGACAGGGGCCCATCGAGCAGTACTTC	CASSDMGQGPIEQYF
TRBV11-2	TRBJ1-1	NA	NA	TGTGCCAGCAGCTTAGGCTCCCCGAACACTGAAGCTTTCTTT	CASSLGSPNTEAFF
TRBV14	TRBJ2-1	NA	TRBD1	TGTGCCAGCAGCCAGGGCCGGGACAGGGGCCCCCGCTCCTACAATGAGCAGTTCTTC	CASSQGRDRGPRSYNEQFF
TRBV11-3	TRBJ2-1	many	NA	TGTGCCAGCAGCTTATCGGGGATGGGGCAGTTCTTC	CASSLSGMGQFF
TRBV6-1	TRBJ1-2	NA	NA	TGTGCCAGCAAAAGGGAAGGGGCCGGTGGCTACACCTTC	CASKREGAGGYTF
TRBV28	TRBJ1-5	many	NA	TGTGCCAGCAGTATCAGACAGCGCCAGCATTTT	CASSIRQRQHF
TRBV28	TRBJ1-5	many	NA	TGTGCCAGCAGCCACGGGAGCAATAGCAATCAGCCCCAGCATTTT	CASSHGSNSNQPQHF
TRBV18	TRBJ2-1	few	TRBD2	TGTGCCAGCTCACCCGTAGCGGGAGATGGACACAATGAGCAGTTCTTC	CASSPVAGDGHNEQFF
TRBV4-3	TRBJ1-4	many	NA	TGCGCCAGCAGCCAAGATGGTGGGCCTAATGAAAAACTGTTTTTT	CASSQDGGPNEKLFF
TRBV20-1	TRBJ1-1	NA	NA	TGCAGTGCAGCGAAGGAGGAAGCTTTCTTT	CSAAKEEAFF
TRBV15	TRBJ2-7	NA	TRBD2	TGTGCCACCAGCAGAGGTGCGGGAGTAACTGACGAGCGGCAGTACTTC	CATSRGAGVTDERQYF
TRBV5-1	TRBJ1-5	NA	NA	TGCGCCAGTTCACAGGGTGAGGGCAATCAGCCCCAGCATTTT	CASSQGEGNQPQHF
TRBV7-9	TRBJ2-3	many	TRBD1	TGTGCCAGCAGCTTCGGGACAGGGGGGAGGGATACGCAGTATTTT	CASSFGTGGRDTQYF
TRBV2	TRBJ1-2	many	TRBD1	TGTGCCAGCAGCGCCGACAGGGTTTCCGGCTACACCTTC	CASSADRVSGYTF
TRBV13	TRBJ1-1	many	NA	TGTGCCAGCCGGTTTATGAACACTGAAGCTTTCTTT	CASRFMNTEAFF
TRBV20-1	TRBJ1-1	NA	TRBD1	TGCAGTGCAAACTTACGAGGGGGCGCGGGGACTGAAGCTTTCTTT	CSANLRGGAGTEAFF
TRBV6-2/TRBV6-3	TRBJ2-5	many	NA	TGTGCCAGCAGTGACAGCCTCCGGGGTATAATAAATGAGGAGACCCAGTACTTC	CASSDSLRGIINEETQYF
TRBV12-3/TRBV12-4	TRBJ1-3	once	NA	TGTGCCAGCAGCTTAGGCCGCACTTCTGGAAACACCATGTATTTT	CASSLGRTSGNTMYF
TRBV7-9	TRBJ2-1	many	NA	TGTGCCAGCAGCTCCCTGGCGGGAACCTACAATGAGCAGTTCTTC	CASSSLAGTYNEQFF
TRBV15	TRBJ2-3	many	NA	TGTGCCACCAGCAGAGGACAGACTACAGATACGCAGTATTTT	CATSRGQTTDTQYF
TRBV9	TRBJ2-2	many	NA	TGTGCCAGCAGCGTAGTTTACACCGGGGAGCTGTTTTTT	CASSVVYTGELFF
TRBV9	TRBJ1-2	many	TRBD1	TGTGCCAGCAGCCATACCCTCAGGCCGGACAGGGGGCCTGAAGGCTATGGCTACACCTTC	CASSHTLRPDRGPEGYGYTF
TRBV29-1	TRBJ2-1	few	NA	TGCAGCGGAGGCGGCACTGAGCAGTTCTTC	CSGGGTEQFF
TRBV30	TRBJ1-1	few	NA	TGTGCCTGGAGCGAGATGAACACTGAAGCTTTCTTT	CAWSEMNTEAFF
TRBV7-9	TRBJ2-5	many	TRBD2	TGTGCCAGCAGCTTAGTCGAGGGAGGGGAGACCCAGTACTTC	CASSLVEGGETQYF
TRBV27	TRBJ1-2	NA	NA	TGTGCCAGCAGTCCCATAGACAGGCCCCTCGGTGGCTACACCTTC	CASSPIDRPLGGYTF
TRBV27	TRBJ1-6	NA	NA	TGTGCCAGCAGTTTTTCGCCCCTGAGACAGGATAATTCACCCCTCCACTTT	CASSFSPLRQDNSPLHF
TRBV20-1	TRBJ2-6	NA	NA	TGCAGTGCTTACCGAGGGGGGGGCCCTCACTCTGGGGCCAACGTCCTGACTTTC	CSAYRGGGPHSGANVLTF
TRBV27	TRBJ2-7	few	NA	TGTGCCAGCCGCAGGGGTCAACTCTACGAGCAGTACTTC	CASRRGQLYEQYF